These 5 T cell receptor beta chains came from one sample sequenced in a study of regulatory T cells in long-lasting Graves disease (dated by TCRdb to the early 2020s). This specimen's time point label, per the study, means: newly diagnosed GD, antithyroid drugs for less than 3 months. For both TCR sequencing and RNA sequencing, RNA was extracted from PBMCs using TRIzol. Receptor amplification or capture employed multiplex PCR. These reads were obtained on an Illumina HiSeq 4000. iRepertoire HTBI primers and Arm-PCR amplification of CDR3 regions were used to construct TCR beta libraries. Through fastp at Q25 and MiXCR, TCRdb rebuilt clones from the public reads, retaining in-frame beta chains. CDR3 protein duplicates are merged, each entry listing the most common genes and DNA. Within this sample are 550,000 to 600,000 distinct CDR3 sequences, with around 16% of them counted one time only. More than 10% of the sample lies in the top ten.

The same sample was also studied in work on T cells in Graves' hyperthyroidism and ophthalmopathy.

This sample comprised peripheral blood mononuclear cells (PBMCs), obtained at new diagnosis, from a patient treated with antithyroid drugs. The receptors shown here come from a man aged 18 to 35 with Graves disease. Donor details come from another sample of the same person, matched by shared clones.

This clonotype was counted many times. V usage is TRBV30 and J usage is TRBJ2-3; D might be TRBD1 or TRBD2, each matching 5 bases. Germline V gene sequence: CDR1 GTSNPN, CDR2 SVGIG (reference sequence). The CDR3 contains 13 residues. The germline V and J ends were trimmed by 4 bases and 3 bases, with 11 bases remaining between them. The DNA of the CDR3 is TGTGCCTGGACCAGATGGGGGACAGATACGCAGTATTTT. This encodes CAWTRWGTDTQYF.

This clonotype was found a few times. The gene calls are TRBV7-3 and TRBJ2-7; 9 bases map to TRBD2. The CDR3 runs 15 residues. Germline CDR1 reads SGHTA; CDR2 reads FQGTGA. The V segment lost 5 bases and the J segment 3 bases; nucleotides outside the gene matches: 8. The CDR3 DNA reads as TGTGCCAGCAGCCCGGGGGGGACTAGCTTCTACGAGCAGTACTTC. It encodes CASSPGGTSFYEQYF.

Many counts were recorded for this clonotype. This chain uses TRBV10-3 with TRBJ1-2; 7 bases are shared with TRBD1. The J segment lost 2 bases and the V segment lost 10 bases, leaving 4 bases of the junction unmatched. CDR1 is ENHRY and CDR2 is SYGVKD in the germline V gene. This CDR3 is built from 12 residues. CDR3 coding DNA: TGTGCCACTACACAGGGGAACTATGGCTACACCTTC. Encoded protein: CATTQGNYGYTF.

Ten or more counts support this clonotype. J is TRBJ2-3 and V is TRBV5-1; 10 bases are shared with TRBD2. Trimming took 4 bases from V and 5 from J; bases not matched to a gene: 13. CDR1 and CDR2 from the germline V gene are SGHRS and YFSETQ. The CDR3 sequence is 17 residues long. Written as DNA, the CDR3 is TGCGCCAGCAGCCCAGGGACTAGCGTCGGCGGTGGAGATACGCAGTATTTT. Residues: CASSPGTSVGGGDTQYF.

This chain uses TRBV29-1 with TRBJ2-7; either TRBD1 or TRBD2 may supply D (5 bases each). The V gene lost 5 bases and the J gene lost 0 bases, with 11 bases spanning the gap. Germline values: CDR1 SQVTM, CDR2 ANQGSEA. The CDR3 sequence is 13 residues long. CDR3 nucleotides: TGCAGCGTTAAACGGGACGTCTCCTACGAGCAGTACTTC. Residues: CSVKRDVSYEQYF.